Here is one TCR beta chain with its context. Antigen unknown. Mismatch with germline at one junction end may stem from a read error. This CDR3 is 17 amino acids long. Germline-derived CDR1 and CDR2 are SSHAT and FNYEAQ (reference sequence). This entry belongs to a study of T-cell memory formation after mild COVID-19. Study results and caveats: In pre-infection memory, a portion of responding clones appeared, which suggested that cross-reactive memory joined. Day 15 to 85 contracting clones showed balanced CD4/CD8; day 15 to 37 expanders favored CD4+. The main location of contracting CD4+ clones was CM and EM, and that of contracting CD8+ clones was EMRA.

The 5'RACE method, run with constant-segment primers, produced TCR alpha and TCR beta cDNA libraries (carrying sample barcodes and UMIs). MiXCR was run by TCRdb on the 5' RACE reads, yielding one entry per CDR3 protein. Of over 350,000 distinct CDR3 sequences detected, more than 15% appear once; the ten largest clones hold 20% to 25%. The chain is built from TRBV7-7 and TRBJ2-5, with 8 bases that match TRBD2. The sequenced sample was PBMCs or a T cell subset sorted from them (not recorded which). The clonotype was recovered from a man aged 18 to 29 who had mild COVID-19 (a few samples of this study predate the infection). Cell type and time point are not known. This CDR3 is CASSLGLSGGDQETQYF. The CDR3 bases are TGTGCTAGCAGCCTGGGTTTGAGCGGGGGTGATCAAGAGACCCAGTACTTC.